The T cell receptor beta chain described here comes from a study of blood T cell repertoires in COVID-19. Whole-study context: Nucleic acid was either cDNA or gDNA, and it came from T cells, B-cell-depleted T cells, or PBMCs.

Germline CDR1 is SGDLS and CDR2 is YYNGEE. V lost 0 bases and J 7 bases, leaving 10 bases between the germline ends. The CDR3 is 13 amino acids. In the authors' workflow: Amplification of reference gene primers provided the estimated nucleated cell counts. The assay was immunoSEQ multiplex PCR, and TCRdb's table has in-frame clones only and misses some. That table supplies the V and J calls and clone size; D and trimming were determined from the DNA. Of about 81,000 clones in the sample, approximately 90% were seen once. All enrollees were about 18 to 95 years old and from fewer than 30 US areas. Allocation to cohorts depended on clinical history reported by the participants.

This chain links TRBV9 with TRBJ1-1, with D possibly matching TRBD1 (6 bases). What was sequenced was PBMCs or T cells enriched from blood (not recorded which). The receptor was derived from a woman between 50 and 59 years old with acute COVID-19. The CDR3 bases are TGTGCCAGCAGCGTAGACGGACAGAGTGAAGCTTTCTTT. Protein sequence: CASSVDGQSEAFF.